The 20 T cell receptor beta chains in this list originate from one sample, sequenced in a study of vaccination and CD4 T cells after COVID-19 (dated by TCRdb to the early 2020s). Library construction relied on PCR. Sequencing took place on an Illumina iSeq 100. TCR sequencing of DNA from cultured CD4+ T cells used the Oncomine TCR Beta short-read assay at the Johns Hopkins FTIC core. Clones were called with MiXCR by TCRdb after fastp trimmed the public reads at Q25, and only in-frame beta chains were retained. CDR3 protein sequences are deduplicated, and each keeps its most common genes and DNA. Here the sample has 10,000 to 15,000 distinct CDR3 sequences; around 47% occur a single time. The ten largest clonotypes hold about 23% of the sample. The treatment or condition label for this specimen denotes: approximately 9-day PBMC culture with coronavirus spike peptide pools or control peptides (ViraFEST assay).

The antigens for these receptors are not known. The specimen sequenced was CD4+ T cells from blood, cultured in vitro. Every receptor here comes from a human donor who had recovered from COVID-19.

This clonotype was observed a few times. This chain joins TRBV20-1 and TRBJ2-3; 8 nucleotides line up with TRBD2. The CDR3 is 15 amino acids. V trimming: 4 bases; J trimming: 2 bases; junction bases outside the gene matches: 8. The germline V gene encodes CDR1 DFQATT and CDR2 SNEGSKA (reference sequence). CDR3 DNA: TGCAGTGCTACTAAGGGACTAGAAGCCACAGATACGCAGTATTTT. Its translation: CSATKGLEATDTQYF.

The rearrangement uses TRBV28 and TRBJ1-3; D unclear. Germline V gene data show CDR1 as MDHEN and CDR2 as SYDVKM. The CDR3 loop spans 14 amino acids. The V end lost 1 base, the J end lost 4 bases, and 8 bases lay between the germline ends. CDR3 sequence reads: CASSLYRPGNTIYF. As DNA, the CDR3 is TGTGCCAGCAGTTTATATCGTCCAGGAAACACCATATATTTT. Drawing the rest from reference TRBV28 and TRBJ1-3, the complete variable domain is DVKVTQSSRYLVKRTGEKVFLECVQDMDHENMFWYRQDPGLGLRLIYFSYDVKMKEKGDIPEGYSVSREKKERFSLILESASTNQTSMYLCASSLYRPGNTIYFGEGSWLTVV.

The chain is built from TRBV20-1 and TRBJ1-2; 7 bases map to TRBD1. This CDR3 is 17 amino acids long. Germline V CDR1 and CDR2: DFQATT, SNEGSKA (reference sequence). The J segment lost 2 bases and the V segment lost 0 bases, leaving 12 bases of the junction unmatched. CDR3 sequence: CSARDLGRGIPNYGYTF. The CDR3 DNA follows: TGCAGTGCTAGAGATTTGGGCAGGGGGATACCCAACTATGGCTACACCTTC.

The chain's CDR3 is CSAREFAGDSFPGELFF. CDR3 nucleotides: TGCAGTGCTAGAGAATTCGCAGGGGACTCTTTTCCCGGGGAGCTGTTTTTT. V and J are TRBV20-1 and TRBJ2-2, with D perhaps given as TRBD1 or TRBD2 (6 bases each). V was shortened by 0 bases and J by 6 bases, with 20 bases between the two germline ends. The germline V gene has CDR1 DFQATT and CDR2 SNEGSKA (reference sequence). This CDR3 region has 17 residues.

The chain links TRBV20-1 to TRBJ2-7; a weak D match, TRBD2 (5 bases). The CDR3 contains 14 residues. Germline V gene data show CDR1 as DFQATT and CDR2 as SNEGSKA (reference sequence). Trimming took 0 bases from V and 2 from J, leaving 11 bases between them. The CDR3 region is CSARDLVRAYEQYF. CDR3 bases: TGCAGTGCTAGAGATCTTGTGAGGGCCTACGAGCAGTACTTC.

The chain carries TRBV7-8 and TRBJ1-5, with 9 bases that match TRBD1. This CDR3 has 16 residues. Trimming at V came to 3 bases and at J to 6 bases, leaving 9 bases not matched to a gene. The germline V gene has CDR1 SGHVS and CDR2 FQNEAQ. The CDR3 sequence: CASSLGGTGIGQPQHF. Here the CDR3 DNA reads TGTGCCAGCAGCTTGGGGGGGACAGGGATCGGTCAGCCCCAGCATTTT. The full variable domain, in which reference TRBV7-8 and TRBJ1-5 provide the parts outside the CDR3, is GAGVSQSPRYKVAKRGQDVALRCDPISGHVSLFWYQQALGQGPEFLTYFQNEAQLDKSGLPSDRFFAERPEGSVSTLKIQRTQQEDSAVYLCASSLGGTGIGQPQHFGDGTRLSIL.

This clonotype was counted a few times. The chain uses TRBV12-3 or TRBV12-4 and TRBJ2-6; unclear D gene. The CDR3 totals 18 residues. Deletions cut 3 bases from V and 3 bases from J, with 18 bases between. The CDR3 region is CASSFRYLMGRGANVLTF. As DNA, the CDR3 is TGTGCCAGCAGTTTCCGGTACCTTATGGGTCGTGGGGCCAACGTCCTGACTTTC.

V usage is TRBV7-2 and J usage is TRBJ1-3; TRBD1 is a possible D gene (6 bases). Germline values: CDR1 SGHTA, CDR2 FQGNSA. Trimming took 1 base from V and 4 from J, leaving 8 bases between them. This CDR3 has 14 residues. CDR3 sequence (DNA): TGTGCCAGCAGCTTAGACAGGGCGGGAAACACCATATATTTT. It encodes CASSLDRAGNTIYF.

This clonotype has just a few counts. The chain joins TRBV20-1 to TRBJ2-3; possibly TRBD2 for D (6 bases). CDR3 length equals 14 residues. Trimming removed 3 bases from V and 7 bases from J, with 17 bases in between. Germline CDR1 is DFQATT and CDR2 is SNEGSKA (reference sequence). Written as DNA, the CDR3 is TGCAGTGCTAGGGAGGGGATTTCGGGAAATACGCAGTATTTT. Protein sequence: CSAREGISGNTQYF.

Here the CDR3 reads CASSPRGDFNTGELFF. In nucleotides, the CDR3 is TGTGCCAGCAGCCCCCGCGGGGACTTCAACACCGGGGAGCTGTTTTTT. V usage is TRBV9 and J usage is TRBJ2-2; TRBD2 might be the D (6 bases). This CDR3 region has 16 residues. Trimming shortened V by 4 bases and J by 2 bases, and 15 bases separated the two germline ends. In germline, CDR1 is SGDLS, CDR2 YYNGEE.

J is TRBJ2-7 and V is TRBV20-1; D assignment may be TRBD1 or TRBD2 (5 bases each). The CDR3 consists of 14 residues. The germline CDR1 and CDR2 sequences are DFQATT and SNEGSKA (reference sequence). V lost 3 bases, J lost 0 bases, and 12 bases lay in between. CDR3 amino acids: CSARGTPSSYEQYF. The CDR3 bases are TGCAGTGCTAGGGGGACCCCAAGCTCCTACGAGCAGTACTTC.

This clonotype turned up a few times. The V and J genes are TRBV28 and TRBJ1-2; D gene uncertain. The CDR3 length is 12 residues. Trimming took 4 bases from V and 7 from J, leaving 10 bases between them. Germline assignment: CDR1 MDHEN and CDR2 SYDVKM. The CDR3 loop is CASSSLTPGYTF. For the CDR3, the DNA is TGTGCCAGCAGTTCCCTGACCCCTGGCTACACCTTC.

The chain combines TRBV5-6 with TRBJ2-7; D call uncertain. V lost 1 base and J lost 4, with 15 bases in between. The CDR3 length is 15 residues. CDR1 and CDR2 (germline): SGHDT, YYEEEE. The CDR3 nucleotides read TGTGCCAGCAGCTTGCGAAAGGGAAATCGGTACGAGCAGTACTTC. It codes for CASSLRKGNRYEQYF.

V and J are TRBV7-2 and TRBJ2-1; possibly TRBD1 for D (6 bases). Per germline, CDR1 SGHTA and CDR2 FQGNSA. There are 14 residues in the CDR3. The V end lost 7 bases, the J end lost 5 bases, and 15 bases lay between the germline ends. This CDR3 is CASTPNRVNNEQFF. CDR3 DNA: TGTGCCAGCACCCCGAACAGGGTTAACAATGAGCAGTTCTTC.

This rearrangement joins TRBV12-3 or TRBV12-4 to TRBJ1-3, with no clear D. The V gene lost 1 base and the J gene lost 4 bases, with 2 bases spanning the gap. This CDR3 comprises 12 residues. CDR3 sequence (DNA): TGTGCCAGCAGTTTAGGGGGAAACACCATATATTTT. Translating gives CASSLGGNTIYF.

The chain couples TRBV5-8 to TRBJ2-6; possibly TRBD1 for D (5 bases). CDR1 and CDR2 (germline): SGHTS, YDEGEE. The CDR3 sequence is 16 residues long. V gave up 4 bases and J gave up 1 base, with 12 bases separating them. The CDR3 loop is CASSQDQGSGANVLTF. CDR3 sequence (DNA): TGTGCCAGCAGCCAAGATCAGGGTTCTGGGGCCAACGTCCTGACTTTC.

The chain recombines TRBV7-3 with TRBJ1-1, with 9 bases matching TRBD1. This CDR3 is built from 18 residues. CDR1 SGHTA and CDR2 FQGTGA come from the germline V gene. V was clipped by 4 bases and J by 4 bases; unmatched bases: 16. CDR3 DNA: TGTGCCAGCAGCTCCCGTTTGGGGGACAGGGTACGGGGCACTGAAGCTTTCTTT. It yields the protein CASSSRLGDRVRGTEAFF.

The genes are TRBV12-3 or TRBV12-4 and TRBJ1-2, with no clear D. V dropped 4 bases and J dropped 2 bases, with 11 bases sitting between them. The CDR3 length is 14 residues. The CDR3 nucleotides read TGTGCCAGCAGTTACTGGACGGGGAACTATGGCTACACCTTC. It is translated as CASSYWTGNYGYTF.

The CDR3 bases are TGTGCCACCAGCAGAGCTTCAGGGGCGGTTAGCAATCAGCCCCAGCATTTT. Encoded protein: CATSRASGAVSNQPQHF. The rearrangement uses TRBV15 and TRBJ1-5; a weak D match, TRBD1 (6 bases). The CDR3 is 17 amino acids. The V gene lost 1 base and the J gene lost 0 bases, with 13 bases spanning the gap. The germline gives CDR1 LNHNV, CDR2 YYDKDF (reference sequence).

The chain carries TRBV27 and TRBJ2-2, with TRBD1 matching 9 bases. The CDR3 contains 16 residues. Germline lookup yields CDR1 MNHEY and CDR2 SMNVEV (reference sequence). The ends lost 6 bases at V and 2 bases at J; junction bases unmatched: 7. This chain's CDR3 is CASRLGQGINTGELFF. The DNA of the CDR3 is TGTGCCAGCAGGCTGGGACAGGGAATTAACACCGGGGAGCTGTTTTTT.